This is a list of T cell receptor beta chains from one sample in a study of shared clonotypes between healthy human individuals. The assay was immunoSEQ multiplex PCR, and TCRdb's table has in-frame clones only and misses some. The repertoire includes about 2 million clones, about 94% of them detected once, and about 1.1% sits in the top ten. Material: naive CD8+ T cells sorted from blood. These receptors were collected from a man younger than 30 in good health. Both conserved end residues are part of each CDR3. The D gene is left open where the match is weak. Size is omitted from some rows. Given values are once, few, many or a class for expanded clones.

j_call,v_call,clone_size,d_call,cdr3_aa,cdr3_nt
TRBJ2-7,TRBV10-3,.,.,CAISESAGRTKGEQYF,TGTGCCATCAGTGAGTCGGCGGGACGGACAAAGGGCGAGCAGTACTTC
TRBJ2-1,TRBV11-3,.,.,CASSLGLDEPYNEQFF,TGTGCCAGCAGCTTAGGGTTGGACGAACCCTACAATGAGCAGTTCTTC
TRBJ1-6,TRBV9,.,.,CASSSDSNNSPLHF,TGTGCCAGCAGCTCCGACAGCAATAATTCACCCCTCCACTTT
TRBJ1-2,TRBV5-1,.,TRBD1,CASREGTGGVDGYTF,TGCGCCAGCAGAGAAGGGACAGGGGGCGTGGATGGCTACACCTTC
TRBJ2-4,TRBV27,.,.,CASSLSSGRGQYF,TGTGCCAGCAGTTTATCGTCCGGGCGTGGTCAGTACTTC
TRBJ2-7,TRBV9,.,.,CASSFRDLATYYEQYF,TGTGCCAGCAGCTTTAGGGATCTCGCAACATATTACGAGCAGTACTTC
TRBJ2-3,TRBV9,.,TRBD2,CASSVEGTSGVRDTQYF,TGTGCCAGCAGCGTAGAAGGGACTAGCGGGGTCCGGGATACGCAGTATTTT
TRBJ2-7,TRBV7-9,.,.,CASSPSGSLYEQYF,TGTGCCAGCAGCCCCTCCGGATCCTTATACGAGCAGTACTTC
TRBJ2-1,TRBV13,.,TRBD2,CASSPGLDWLNEQFF,TGTGCCAGCAGCCCCGGACTAGACTGGCTCAATGAGCAGTTCTTC
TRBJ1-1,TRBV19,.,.,CASSTRDGSEAFF,TGTGCCAGTAGTACCCGGGACGGGTCTGAAGCTTTCTTT
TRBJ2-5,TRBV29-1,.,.,CSVGLWGYGEETQYF,TGCAGCGTTGGCTTATGGGGTTATGGCGAAGAGACCCAGTACTTC
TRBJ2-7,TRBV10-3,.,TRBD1,CAVGTGFSEQYF,TGTGCCGTAGGGACAGGGTTTAGCGAGCAGTACTTC
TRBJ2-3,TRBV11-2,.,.,CASSLGPDTQYF,TGTGCCAGCAGCTTAGGCCCCGATACGCAGTATTTT
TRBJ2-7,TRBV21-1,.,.,CASSKSPLIHEQYF,TGTGCCAGCAGCAAGAGCCCGCTGATCCACGAGCAGTACTTC
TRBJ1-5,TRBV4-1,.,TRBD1,CASSQEGGLGAEEPQHF,TGCGCCAGCAGCCAAGAAGGGGGCCTCGGAGCGGAAGAGCCCCAGCATTTT
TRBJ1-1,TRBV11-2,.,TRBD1,CASSLSGTGNTEAFF,TGTGCCAGCAGCTTATCCGGGACAGGGAACACTGAAGCTTTCTTT
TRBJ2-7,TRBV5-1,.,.,CASSLARESSYEQYF,TGCGCCAGCAGCTTGGCCAGAGAAAGCTCCTACGAGCAGTACTTC
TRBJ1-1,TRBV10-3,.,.,CAISESGRTTEAFF,TGTGCCATCAGTGAGTCCGGACGGACCACTGAAGCTTTCTTT
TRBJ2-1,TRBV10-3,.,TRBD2,CAISGGTSGNEQFF,TGTGCCATCAGTGGAGGGACTAGCGGGAATGAGCAGTTCTTC
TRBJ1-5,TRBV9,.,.,CASSPRGPQHF,TGTGCCAGCAGCCCCCGCGGGCCCCAGCATTTT
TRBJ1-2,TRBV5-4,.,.,CASSSERGGYTF,TGTGCCAGCAGCTCAGAAAGGGGCGGCTACACCTTC
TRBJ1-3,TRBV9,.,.,CASSHPFKTEPNGYSGNTIYF,TGTGCCAGCAGCCACCCTTTCAAGACAGAACCAAATGGGTACTCTGGAAACACCATATATTTT
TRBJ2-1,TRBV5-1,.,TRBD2,CASSSGLGDEQFF,TGCGCCAGCAGCTCGGGACTAGGCGATGAGCAGTTCTTC
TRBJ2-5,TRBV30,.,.,CAWSYPPLQETQYF,TGTGCCTGGAGTTACCCCCCTCTGCAAGAGACCCAGTACTTC
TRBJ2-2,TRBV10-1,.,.,CASSEFPGRNTGELFF,TGCGCCAGCAGTGAGTTCCCAGGGCGAAACACCGGGGAGCTGTTTTTT
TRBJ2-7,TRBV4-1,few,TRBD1,CASSHVRTGSEQYF,TGCGCCAGCAGCCACGTCAGGACAGGGAGCGAGCAGTACTTC
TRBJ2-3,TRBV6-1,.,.,CASSESRDILTDTQYF,TGTGCCAGCAGTGAATCGCGGGACATCCTCACAGATACGCAGTATTTT
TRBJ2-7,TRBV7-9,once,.,CAGGDTESYEQYF,TGTGCCGGGGGGGACACCGAGTCCTACGAGCAGTACTTC
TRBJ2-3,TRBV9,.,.,CASSGRYTDTQYF,TGTGCCAGCAGCGGCCGTTACACAGATACGCAGTATTTT
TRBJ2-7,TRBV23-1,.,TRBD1,CASSPGQGSYEYF,TGCGCCAGCAGTCCGGGACAGGGTAGTTATGAGTACTTC
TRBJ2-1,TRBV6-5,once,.,CASSYSQGTNEQFF,TGTGCCAGCAGTTACAGCCAGGGGACGAATGAGCAGTTCTTC
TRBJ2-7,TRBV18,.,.,CASSPPIVSSYEQYF,TGTGCCAGCTCACCACCAATAGTCTCCTCCTACGAGCAGTACTTC
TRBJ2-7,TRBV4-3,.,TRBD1,CASSLEGDRAYEQYF,TGCGCCAGCAGCCTCGAGGGGGACAGAGCCTACGAGCAGTACTTC
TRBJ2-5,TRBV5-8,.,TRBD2,CASSLTSGGPSQETQYF,TGTGCCAGCAGCTTAACTAGCGGGGGGCCCTCACAAGAGACCCAGTACTTC
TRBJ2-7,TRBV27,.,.,CASSLFGEQYF,TGTGCCAGCAGTTTATTTGGCGAGCAGTACTTC
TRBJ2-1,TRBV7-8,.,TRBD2,CASSLGLAGSSSYNEQFF,TGTGCCAGCAGCCTAGGACTAGCGGGTTCGAGCTCCTACAATGAGCAGTTCTTC
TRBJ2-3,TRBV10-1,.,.,CASSDSQDRTDTQYF,TGCGCCAGCAGCGACAGTCAGGACCGCACAGATACGCAGTATTTT
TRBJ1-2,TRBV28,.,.,CASSLRYPGYYGYTF,TGTGCCAGCAGTTTACGGTACCCAGGGTACTATGGCTACACCTTC
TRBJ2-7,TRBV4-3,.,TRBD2,CASSQDAPSGSYEQYF,TGCGCCAGCAGCCAAGATGCGCCTAGCGGGTCCTACGAGCAGTACTTC
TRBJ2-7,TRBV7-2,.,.,CASSSSPIVGAWFYEQYF,TGTGCCAGCAGCTCGAGCCCCATTGTAGGGGCTTGGTTCTACGAGCAGTACTTC
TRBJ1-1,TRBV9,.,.,CASSVDVGRNTEAFF,TGTGCCAGCAGCGTAGACGTAGGGCGCAACACTGAAGCTTTCTTT
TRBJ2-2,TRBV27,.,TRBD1,CASSLMRQGPGGGELFF,TGTGCCAGCAGTTTAATGAGACAGGGCCCTGGTGGCGGGGAGCTGTTTTTT
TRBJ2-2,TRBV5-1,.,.,CASSLTYYNTGELFF,TGCGCCAGCAGCCTTACCTATTATAACACCGGGGAGCTGTTTTTT
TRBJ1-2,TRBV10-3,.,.,CAISGGPGYGYTF,TGTGCCATCAGTGGTGGACCAGGCTATGGCTACACCTTC
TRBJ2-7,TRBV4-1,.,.,CASSQERQGHEQYF,TGCGCCAGCAGCCAAGAGAGGCAGGGTCACGAGCAGTACTTC
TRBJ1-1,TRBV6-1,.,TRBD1,CASSPGGAYTEAFF,TGTGCCAGCAGTCCAGGGGGCGCGTACACTGAAGCTTTCTTT
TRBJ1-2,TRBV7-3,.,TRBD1,CASSSQGDPDGYTF,TGTGCCAGCAGCTCTCAGGGGGACCCAGATGGCTACACCTTC
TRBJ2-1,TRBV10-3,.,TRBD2,CAISNPSGSYNEQFF,TGTGCCATCAGCAACCCTAGCGGCTCCTACAATGAGCAGTTCTTC
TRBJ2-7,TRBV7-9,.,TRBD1,CASSLAASWGQGDYEQYF,TGTGCCAGCAGCTTAGCTGCAAGTTGGGGACAGGGGGACTACGAGCAGTACTTC
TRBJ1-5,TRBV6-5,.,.,CASSYGPVGTGQPQHF,TGTGCCAGCAGTTACGGGCCGGTGGGGACGGGGCAGCCCCAGCATTTT
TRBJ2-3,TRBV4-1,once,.,CASSQGRGLPSTDTQYF,TGCGCCAGCAGCCAGGGTCGGGGGCTACCTAGCACAGATACGCAGTATTTT
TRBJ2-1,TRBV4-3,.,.,CASSQFGPGVTEQFF,TGCGCCAGCAGCCAATTCGGGCCGGGGGTAACTGAGCAGTTCTTC
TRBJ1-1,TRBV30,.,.,CAWSVHTGLNTEAFF,TGTGCCTGGAGTGTACATACAGGACTGAACACTGAAGCTTTCTTT